A selection of T cell receptor beta chains follows, all from one sample in a study of OX40 agonist ivuxolimab in advanced cancers. Libraries were prepared by immunoSEQ multiplex PCR; TCRdb keeps only in-frame clonotypes and omits some of them. The sample lists roughly 40,000 clones, roughly nine tenths occurring once. This material consisted of CD4+ or CD8+ T cells sorted from blood, taken in a trial of the OX40 agonist ivuxolimab. Receptor source: an adult with an advanced solid tumor such as melanoma, head and neck, liver or kidney cancer. CDR3s include the opening cysteine and the closing phenylalanine or tryptophan. The D gene is left open where the match is weak. Size is stated for part of the rows, as once, few or many counts, or as a class when the clone is expanded.

CDR3 length: 15
D gene: -
J gene: TRBJ2-3
V gene: TRBV9
clone size: -
CDR3 protein: CASRTSDSSTDTQYF
CDR3 DNA: TGTGCCAGTAGAACATCCGACAGCAGCACAGATACGCAGTATTTT

CDR3 length: 11
D gene: -
J gene: TRBJ1-2
V gene: TRBV7-2
clone size: -
CDR3 protein: CASVSGNGYTF
CDR3 DNA: TGTGCCAGCGTCTCGGGGAACGGCTACACCTTC

CDR3 length: 14
D gene: -
J gene: TRBJ2-7
V gene: TRBV27
clone size: -
CDR3 protein: CASSLSSFSYEQYF
CDR3 DNA: TGTGCCAGCAGTTTAAGCAGCTTTTCCTACGAGCAGTACTTC

CDR3 length: 14
D gene: TRBD1
J gene: TRBJ1-2
V gene: TRBV11-2
clone size: once
CDR3 protein: CASRYGTGLYGYTF
CDR3 DNA: TGTGCCAGCAGGTACGGGACAGGCTTATATGGCTACACCTTC

CDR3 length: 15
D gene: TRBD1
J gene: TRBJ1-1
V gene: TRBV7-8
clone size: -
CDR3 protein: CASSLGQGGYTEAFF
CDR3 DNA: TGTGCCAGCAGCTTAGGACAGGGAGGGTACACTGAAGCTTTCTTT

CDR3 length: 14
D gene: -
J gene: TRBJ2-7
V gene: TRBV29-1
clone size: -
CDR3 protein: CSVELSDSNYEQYF
CDR3 DNA: TGCAGCGTTGAATTATCTGACAGCAACTACGAGCAGTACTTC

CDR3 length: 13
D gene: -
J gene: TRBJ1-1
V gene: TRBV27
clone size: -
CDR3 protein: CASSPTGLAEAFF
CDR3 DNA: TGTGCCAGCAGTCCTACGGGGTTGGCTGAAGCTTTCTTT

CDR3 length: 16
D gene: -
J gene: TRBJ1-1
V gene: TRBV7-9
clone size: -
CDR3 protein: CASSASTRGVWTEAFF
CDR3 DNA: TGTGCCAGCAGCGCCTCTACTCGGGGGGTATGGACTGAAGCTTTCTTT

CDR3 length: 14
D gene: -
J gene: TRBJ2-7
V gene: TRBV4-2
clone size: -
CDR3 protein: CASSQAGGPSEQYF
CDR3 DNA: TGTGCCAGCAGCCAAGCAGGCGGCCCCTCCGAGCAGTACTTC

CDR3 length: 14
D gene: TRBD1
J gene: TRBJ2-7
V gene: TRBV5-1
clone size: once
CDR3 protein: CASWTGTGVVAQYF
CDR3 DNA: TGCGCCAGCTGGACCGGGACAGGGGTCGTGGCGCAGTACTTC

CDR3 length: 15
D gene: -
J gene: TRBJ2-1
V gene: TRBV4-2
clone size: -
CDR3 protein: CASSQITGSYNEQFF
CDR3 DNA: TGTGCCAGCAGCCAGATCACTGGCTCCTACAATGAGCAGTTCTTC

CDR3 length: 16
D gene: -
J gene: TRBJ1-6
V gene: TRBV27
clone size: once
CDR3 protein: CASSDPLRGRNSPLHF
CDR3 DNA: TGTGCCAGCAGTGACCCCCTCAGGGGAAGGAATTCACCCCTCCACTTT

CDR3 length: 12
D gene: -
J gene: TRBJ2-7
V gene: TRBV2
clone size: -
CDR3 protein: CASRGGLYEQYF
CDR3 DNA: TGTGCCAGCAGGGGGGGGCTGTACGAGCAGTACTTC

CDR3 length: 11
D gene: -
J gene: TRBJ1-1
V gene: TRBV6-1
clone size: -
CDR3 protein: CASSDGTEAFF
CDR3 DNA: TGTGCCAGCAGTGATGGGACTGAAGCTTTCTTT

CDR3 length: 13
D gene: -
J gene: TRBJ1-5
V gene: TRBV4-1
clone size: -
CDR3 protein: CASSQEKYQPQHF
CDR3 DNA: TGCGCCAGCAGCCAAGAGAAGTATCAGCCCCAGCATTTT

CDR3 length: 12
D gene: -
J gene: TRBJ2-7
V gene: TRBV6-5
clone size: -
CDR3 protein: CASRGVSYEQYF
CDR3 DNA: TGTGCCAGCAGGGGGGTTTCCTACGAGCAGTACTTC

CDR3 length: 16
D gene: TRBD1
J gene: TRBJ1-1
V gene: TRBV15
clone size: -
CDR3 protein: CATSRTGVSAGTEAFF
CDR3 DNA: TGTGCCACCAGCCGGACAGGGGTTTCCGCGGGCACTGAAGCTTTCTTT

CDR3 length: 14
D gene: -
J gene: TRBJ2-7
V gene: TRBV6-5
clone size: -
CDR3 protein: CASSTRDSTYEQYF
CDR3 DNA: TGTGCCAGCAGCACCCGGGATTCGACCTACGAGCAGTACTTC

CDR3 length: 15
D gene: -
J gene: TRBJ2-5
V gene: TRBV7-8
clone size: -
CDR3 protein: CASSPLSRGQETQYF
CDR3 DNA: TGTGCCAGCAGCCCCCTAAGTAGGGGGCAAGAGACCCAGTACTTC

CDR3 length: 15
D gene: TRBD2
J gene: TRBJ2-7
V gene: TRBV4-1
clone size: -
CDR3 protein: CASSHPGLATGEQYF
CDR3 DNA: TGCGCCAGCAGCCACCCGGGACTAGCGACCGGAGAGCAGTACTTC

CDR3 length: 13
D gene: -
J gene: TRBJ2-1
V gene: TRBV11-2
clone size: -
CDR3 protein: CASSLGGSNEQFF
CDR3 DNA: TGTGCCAGCAGCTTAGGGGGTTCGAATGAGCAGTTCTTC

CDR3 length: 16
D gene: -
J gene: TRBJ2-5
V gene: TRBV23-1
clone size: -
CDR3 protein: CASSLPEREAEETQYF
CDR3 DNA: TGCGCCAGCAGTCTGCCCGAAAGGGAGGCTGAGGAGACCCAGTACTTC

CDR3 length: 12
D gene: -
J gene: TRBJ2-3
V gene: TRBV7-8
clone size: -
CDR3 protein: CASNSGEDTQYF
CDR3 DNA: TGTGCCAGCAACTCCGGGGAAGATACGCAGTATTTT

CDR3 length: 16
D gene: TRBD1
J gene: TRBJ1-4
V gene: TRBV14
clone size: -
CDR3 protein: CASSQDQTGSGGKLFF
CDR3 DNA: TGTGCCAGCAGCCAAGATCAGACAGGGAGTGGTGGAAAACTGTTTTTT

CDR3 length: 15
D gene: -
J gene: TRBJ2-3
V gene: TRBV27
clone size: -
CDR3 protein: CASSSGLISTDTQYF
CDR3 DNA: TGTGCCAGCAGTTCAGGGTTGATTAGCACAGATACGCAGTATTTT

CDR3 length: 15
D gene: TRBD2
J gene: TRBJ2-7
V gene: TRBV7-9
clone size: few
CDR3 protein: CASLDAVSGGYEQYF
CDR3 DNA: TGTGCCAGCCTCGATGCTGTTAGCGGGGGATACGAGCAGTACTTC

CDR3 length: 14
D gene: TRBD2
J gene: TRBJ2-5
V gene: TRBV7-2
clone size: -
CDR3 protein: CASSPRTRGIEQYF
CDR3 DNA: TGTGCCAGCAGCCCAAGGACTAGAGGCATTGAGCAGTACTTC

CDR3 length: 16
D gene: -
J gene: TRBJ2-1
V gene: TRBV21-1
clone size: -
CDR3 protein: CASSKKLLRDSPEQFF
CDR3 DNA: TGTGCCAGCAGCAAAAAACTACTAAGGGACAGCCCCGAGCAGTTCTTC

CDR3 length: 17
D gene: -
J gene: TRBJ2-2
V gene: TRBV7-9
clone size: -
CDR3 protein: CASSHQPTDVDTGELFF
CDR3 DNA: TGTGCCAGCAGCCACCAGCCAACGGACGTAGACACCGGGGAGCTGTTTTTT

CDR3 length: 13
D gene: -
J gene: TRBJ1-4
V gene: TRBV27
clone size: -
CDR3 protein: CASSLYGNEKLFF
CDR3 DNA: TGTGCCAGCAGTTTATATGGCAATGAAAAACTGTTTTTT

CDR3 length: 13
D gene: -
J gene: TRBJ1-1
V gene: TRBV4-1
clone size: -
CDR3 protein: CASSQGMGTEAFF
CDR3 DNA: TGCGCCAGCAGCCAGGGCATGGGCACTGAAGCTTTCTTT

CDR3 length: 14
D gene: -
J gene: TRBJ1-5
V gene: TRBV27
clone size: -
CDR3 protein: CASSLGTPNQPQHF
CDR3 DNA: TGTGCCAGCAGTTTAGGGACCCCCAATCAGCCCCAGCATTTT

CDR3 length: 13
D gene: -
J gene: TRBJ2-5
V gene: TRBV2
clone size: -
CDR3 protein: CASSETAAETQYF
CDR3 DNA: TGTGCCAGCAGTGAGACCGCTGCCGAGACCCAGTACTTC

CDR3 length: 11
D gene: -
J gene: TRBJ1-1
V gene: TRBV2
clone size: -
CDR3 protein: CASSPGTWDVF
CDR3 DNA: TGTGCCAGCAGTCCCGGGACGTGGGATGTATTT

CDR3 length: 15
D gene: -
J gene: TRBJ1-2
V gene: TRBV5-1
clone size: -
CDR3 protein: CASSPARGGYYGYTF
CDR3 DNA: TGCGCCAGCAGCCCGGCCAGGGGTGGCTACTATGGCTACACCTTC

CDR3 length: 14
D gene: -
J gene: TRBJ2-1
V gene: TRBV9
clone size: -
CDR3 protein: CASSVWGTYNEQFF
CDR3 DNA: TGTGCCAGCAGCGTATGGGGAACCTACAATGAGCAGTTCTTC

CDR3 length: 16
D gene: TRBD2
J gene: TRBJ2-7
V gene: TRBV2
clone size: -
CDR3 protein: CASSAALAGGLGEQYF
CDR3 DNA: TGTGCCAGCAGCGCCGCTCTAGCGGGGGGGCTTGGGGAGCAGTACTTC

CDR3 length: 15
D gene: TRBD1
J gene: TRBJ2-3
V gene: TRBV6-5
clone size: -
CDR3 protein: CASSLGTGVREGQYF
CDR3 DNA: TGTGCCAGCAGCCTCGGGACAGGGGTACGGGAGGGGCAGTATTTT

CDR3 length: 16
D gene: TRBD2
J gene: TRBJ2-7
V gene: TRBV6-6
clone size: -
CDR3 protein: CASSYLRGGAAYEQYF
CDR3 DNA: TGTGCCAGCAGTTACTTACGCGGGGGAGCCGCTTACGAGCAGTACTTC

CDR3 length: 15
D gene: -
J gene: TRBJ2-7
V gene: TRBV11-2
clone size: -
CDR3 protein: CASSLESRVLYEQYF
CDR3 DNA: TGTGCCAGCAGCTTAGAGTCAAGGGTGCTCTACGAGCAGTACTTC

CDR3 length: 16
D gene: TRBD2
J gene: TRBJ2-1
V gene: TRBV29-1
clone size: once
CDR3 protein: CSVEGLAGRRGNEQFF
CDR3 DNA: TGCAGCGTTGAAGGTCTAGCGGGCAGGAGGGGGAATGAGCAGTTCTTC

CDR3 length: 17
D gene: TRBD2
J gene: TRBJ2-3
V gene: TRBV27
clone size: -
CDR3 protein: CASSLRDYPLGGDTQYF
CDR3 DNA: TGTGCCAGCAGTTTGCGGGACTACCCCCTTGGAGGAGATACGCAGTATTTT

CDR3 length: 13
D gene: -
J gene: TRBJ2-3
V gene: TRBV6-1
clone size: -
CDR3 protein: CASSGPWGDTQYF
CDR3 DNA: TGTGCCAGCAGCGGTCCGTGGGGAGATACGCAGTATTTT

CDR3 length: 16
D gene: TRBD1
J gene: TRBJ1-4
V gene: TRBV2
clone size: -
CDR3 protein: CASTIEQGSAHEKLFF
CDR3 DNA: TGTGCCAGCACTATAGAACAGGGGAGTGCCCATGAAAAACTGTTTTTT

CDR3 length: 13
D gene: TRBD1
J gene: TRBJ1-1
V gene: TRBV18
clone size: medium-sized
CDR3 protein: CASSGQANTEAFF
CDR3 DNA: TGTGCCAGCTCAGGACAGGCGAACACTGAAGCTTTCTTT

CDR3 length: 14
D gene: TRBD2
J gene: TRBJ2-1
V gene: TRBV19
clone size: -
CDR3 protein: CASSWGTSRNEQFF
CDR3 DNA: TGTGCCAGTAGTTGGGGGACTAGTCGTAATGAGCAGTTCTTC

CDR3 length: 14
D gene: -
J gene: TRBJ2-5
V gene: TRBV7-6
clone size: few
CDR3 protein: CASSPLATQETQYF
CDR3 DNA: TGTGCCAGCAGCCCCCTAGCGACCCAAGAGACCCAGTACTTC

CDR3 length: 15
D gene: TRBD2
J gene: TRBJ2-7
V gene: TRBV10-2
clone size: -
CDR3 protein: CASRPQRGGTYEQYF
CDR3 DNA: TGCGCCAGCAGACCTCAGCGGGGGGGAACCTACGAGCAGTACTTC

CDR3 length: 15
D gene: TRBD2
J gene: TRBJ2-7
V gene: TRBV9
clone size: -
CDR3 protein: CASSGGTSGAYEQYF
CDR3 DNA: TGTGCCAGCAGCGGCGGGACTAGCGGGGCGTACGAGCAGTACTTC

CDR3 length: 12
D gene: -
J gene: TRBJ1-5
V gene: TRBV13
clone size: -
CDR3 protein: CASSLKGQPQHF
CDR3 DNA: TGTGCCAGCAGCTTAAAGGGTCAGCCCCAGCATTTT

CDR3 length: 15
D gene: -
J gene: TRBJ1-1
V gene: TRBV19
clone size: -
CDR3 protein: CASINWRERNTEAFF
CDR3 DNA: TGTGCCAGTATTAATTGGAGGGAGCGAAACACTGAAGCTTTCTTT

CDR3 length: 16
D gene: TRBD2
J gene: TRBJ2-7
V gene: TRBV6-5
clone size: -
CDR3 protein: CASSYSKGTRHYEQYF
CDR3 DNA: TGTGCCAGCAGTTACTCGAAAGGGACTAGGCACTACGAGCAGTACTTC

CDR3 length: 16
D gene: TRBD1
J gene: TRBJ2-2
V gene: TRBV14
clone size: -
CDR3 protein: CASSRTGEHRSGELFF
CDR3 DNA: TGTGCCAGCAGCCGGACAGGGGAGCATCGGTCCGGGGAGCTGTTTTTT

CDR3 length: 15
D gene: TRBD2
J gene: TRBJ2-7
V gene: TRBV9
clone size: -
CDR3 protein: CASSVGGGRYDEQYF
CDR3 DNA: TGTGCCAGCAGCGTAGGAGGCGGGAGATACGACGAGCAGTACTTC

CDR3 length: 14
D gene: -
J gene: TRBJ2-1
V gene: TRBV7-9
clone size: -
CDR3 protein: CASSLAGSYNEQFF
CDR3 DNA: TGTGCCAGCAGCTTAGCTGGCTCCTACAATGAGCAGTTCTTC

CDR3 length: 10
D gene: -
J gene: TRBJ1-2
V gene: TRBV20-1
clone size: few
CDR3 protein: CSARQYGYTF
CDR3 DNA: TGCAGTGCTAGACAGTATGGCTACACCTTC

CDR3 length: 16
D gene: -
J gene: TRBJ2-7
V gene: TRBV4-1
clone size: -
CDR3 protein: CASSHTSDSGSYEQYF
CDR3 DNA: TGCGCCAGCAGCCACACCTCGGACAGTGGCTCCTACGAGCAGTACTTC

CDR3 length: 13
D gene: -
J gene: TRBJ2-3
V gene: TRBV14
clone size: few
CDR3 protein: CASTRGGTDTQYF
CDR3 DNA: TGTGCCAGCACTCGAGGGGGCACAGATACGCAGTATTTT